This entry is about one T cell receptor beta chain. This clonotype was observed at least ten times. The antigen this receptor binds is unknown. Per-nucleotide qualities are absent, and no much larger clonotype sits a single base away. Ophthalmopathy patients had moderately to severely active disease, Clinical Activity Score of at least 3, NOSPECS grade of at least 4, and duration under 3 months. Exclusion was applied to patients with uncontrolled infections, other autoimmune diseases, pregnancy or lactation. Diagnoses were based on clinical symptoms, serum thyroxine and TRAb, thyroid ultrasound and orbital computed tomography. Ficoll-Paque density gradient centrifugation was used to isolate PBMCs from around 10 ml of fresh peripheral blood. Total RNA was extracted using Trizol reagent, and RNA quality was assessed on an Agilent 2100 Bioanalyzer. Amplification of TCR beta CDR3 regions was carried out from RNA transcripts. A first-round RT-PCR of the TCR CDR3 used the HTBI primer set with the Qiagen OneStep RT-PCR kit. The libraries were constructed in a second round of multiplex PCR and then size-selected and purified. Paired-end sequencing of the libraries was performed with 100 bp reads on an Illumina HiSeq2000. Per the source publication's procedure: SOAPnuke was used to process the raw data, with reads discarded if the reads contained adapters or uncalled bases, had a mean Phred below 15, or lacked an exact constant-primer or identifier match. High-quality paired reads were merged with COPE v1.2.5, and unique nucleotide sequences were defined as clonotypes. Clonotypes were aligned to IMGT TRBV, TRBD and TRBJ reference segments using MiTCR v1.1. Analysis was restricted to V-J combinations with a frequency above 0.0001, which covered roughly 99% of repertoires. A TCS score was defined as the ratio between F50 (clonal expansion) and ExV (chaos), using BLOSUM62-based TCRdist between CDR3 peptides within each V-J. Welch's t-statistics and random forest reduced 500 to 650 V-J features to 10 to 15, which were used in a naive Bayes classifier (R e1071). The raw public reads went through TCRdb reprocessing: fastp at Q25, MiXCR clone calling, in-frame beta chains kept. Each CDR3 protein gets just one entry, which takes the most common genes and DNA from the rows behind it. The V and J calls here are based on TCRdb, not the publication. Counted in this sample were approximately 410,000 distinct CDR3 sequences; about 14% of them appeared once. Less than 15% of the sample is taken by the ten largest.

The data originate from a study of T cells in Graves' hyperthyroidism and ophthalmopathy (dated by TCRdb to 2018 to 2020). Study-level background: Peripheral blood was sampled at the time of initial diagnosis, prior to any treatment. To identify distinguishing TCR V-J signatures, a discovery cohort of about 100 patients was used, comprising fewer than 45 with Graves' ophthalmopathy and around 57 with stable Graves' hyperthyroidism. After sampling, hyperthyroidism patients received methimazole starting at 30 mg daily, and ophthalmopathy patients received high-dose intravenous methylprednisolone. The 75 to 100 discovery patients were randomly split 7:3 into training and test sets. In six Graves' hyperthyroidism patients, the study also compared T-cell repertoires from thyroid tissue with T-cell repertoires from blood. TCR Vbeta CDR3 sequencing of roughly 140 peripheral blood samples (approximately 44 ophthalmopathy, under 80 hyperthyroidism and roughly 17 progressor patients) is reported in the paper. Prospective prediction of ophthalmopathy was tested in an independent validation cohort consisting of 18 hyperthyroidism patients and over 15 patients who later progressed to ophthalmopathy. The full study reports these points: A 13 V-J signature model separated ophthalmopathy from stable hyperthyroidism, with around 91% sensitivity and 81% to 83% specificity in cross-validation and 80%/75% in testing. Blood samples also contained most of the expanded thyroid clonotypes (frequency above 0.001), which suggests that blood repertoires may reflect thyroid immune responses. In validation, the model predicted progression to ophthalmopathy with approximately 71% sensitivity and 72% to 75% specificity, a median of 6.5 months before onset. Sample size was not statistically predetermined, and blinding of investigators to group allocation was not performed.

The germline V gene provides CDR1 MNHNS and CDR2 SASEGT. V is reduced by 2 bases and J by 4 bases, leaving a spacing of 14 bases between them. From the cysteine up to the phenylalanine, the CDR3 has a length of 15 residues. The retained sequence is limited to the CDR3, 45 bases, with the frame set at the first base. The receptor was derived from a man aged 18 to 30 with Graves' ophthalmopathy. What was sequenced was blood. The chain uses TRBV6-1 and TRBJ1-2, with the D gene too uncertain to name. CDR3 region: CASSEKKGHFYGYTF. At the DNA level, the sequence is TGTGCCAGCAGTGAAAAAAAGGGTCACTTCTATGGCTACACCTTC.